These T cell receptor beta chains were read from a single sample in a study of cytomegalovirus exposure and HLA in healthy donors. The protocol was immunoSEQ multiplex PCR, while the TCRdb copy is restricted to in-frame clones and leaves out a portion. Of nearly 110,000 clones in the sample, about 87% were seen once. Sequenced sample: PBMCs. These receptors were collected from a young woman in good health and CMV-seropositive. The CDR3 runs from the conserved cysteine through the conserved F or W. Each record gives: CDR3 protein, CDR3 DNA, clone size, J gene, D gene, V gene. D genes are given only for firm matches. Not all rows give a size; the values are once, few, many and, for expanded clones, a class.

CDR3: CASSQEMGQGLGTQYF
DNA: TGCGCCAGCAGCCAAGAGATGGGACAGGGCCTTGGGACCCAGTACTTC
size: once
J: TRBJ2-5
D: TRBD1
V: TRBV4-1

CDR3: CASSSRTGTYGYTF
DNA: TGTGCCAGCAGCTCCCGGACAGGGACCTATGGCTACACCTTC
size: once
J: TRBJ1-2
D: TRBD1
V: TRBV13

CDR3: CSVVYSQETQYF
DNA: TGCAGCGTTGTGTACTCCCAAGAGACCCAGTACTTC
size: NA
J: TRBJ2-5
D: NA
V: TRBV29-1

CDR3: CASSPGQTANTEAFF
DNA: TGTGCCAGCAGCCCGGGACAAACAGCGAACACTGAAGCTTTCTTT
size: few
J: TRBJ1-1
D: NA
V: TRBV7-8

CDR3: CASSDTGAANYGYTF
DNA: TGTGCCAGCAGCGACACAGGGGCTGCTAACTATGGCTACACCTTC
size: NA
J: TRBJ1-2
D: TRBD1
V: TRBV6-6

CDR3: CASSFLQGAYIQYF
DNA: TGTGCCAGCAGTTTTCTGCAGGGGGCCTACATTCAGTACTTC
size: NA
J: TRBJ2-4
D: TRBD1
V: TRBV28

CDR3: CASSSGLDRAGTGELFF
DNA: TGTGCCAGCAGCTCGGGACTAGATAGAGCAGGTACCGGGGAGCTGTTTTTT
size: NA
J: TRBJ2-2
D: TRBD2
V: TRBV9

CDR3: CSAGQGNEQFF
DNA: TGCAGTGCCGGACAGGGCAATGAGCAGTTCTTC
size: NA
J: TRBJ2-1
D: TRBD1
V: TRBV20-1

CDR3: CASSQDSSNEQFF
DNA: TGCGCCAGCAGCCAAGATAGCAGCAATGAGCAGTTCTTC
size: NA
J: TRBJ2-1
D: NA
V: TRBV4-3

CDR3: CASSVRTGGAENEQFF
DNA: TGTGCCAGCAGCGTCCGGACCGGGGGGGCCGAAAATGAGCAGTTCTTC
size: NA
J: TRBJ2-1
D: TRBD2
V: TRBV9

CDR3: CASSPLWTGYEQYF
DNA: TGCGCCAGCAGCCCGCTATGGACAGGCTACGAGCAGTACTTC
size: NA
J: TRBJ2-7
D: TRBD1
V: TRBV4-1

CDR3: CASSLDPNYGYTF
DNA: TGTGCCAGCAGCTTGGATCCAAACTATGGCTACACCTTC
size: NA
J: TRBJ1-2
D: NA
V: TRBV5-6

CDR3: CASSMRQGIEAFF
DNA: TGTGCCAGTAGTATGCGACAGGGCATCGAAGCTTTCTTT
size: NA
J: TRBJ1-1
D: TRBD1
V: TRBV19

CDR3: CASRDRGDLNTEAFF
DNA: TGTGCCAGCAGGGACAGGGGGGACCTGAACACTGAAGCTTTCTTT
size: NA
J: TRBJ1-1
D: TRBD1
V: TRBV27

CDR3: CATARDRSTDTQYF
DNA: TGTGCCACCGCTAGGGACAGAAGCACAGATACGCAGTATTTT
size: NA
J: TRBJ2-3
D: TRBD1
V: TRBV15

CDR3: CASTTGGAYPDTIYF
DNA: TGTGCCAGTACCACAGGGGGCGCTTACCCGGACACCATATATTTT
size: NA
J: TRBJ1-3
D: TRBD1
V: TRBV19

CDR3: CASDLGQDQETQYF
DNA: TGTGCCAGCGACTTAGGACAGGACCAAGAGACCCAGTACTTC
size: NA
J: TRBJ2-5
D: TRBD1
V: TRBV2

CDR3: CASSARGSEQFF
DNA: TGTGCCAGCAGCGCTAGGGGGTCTGAGCAGTTCTTC
size: NA
J: TRBJ2-1
D: NA
V: TRBV9

CDR3: CASSLKRYEQFF
DNA: TGTGCCAGCAGCTTGAAGCGATATGAGCAGTTCTTC
size: NA
J: TRBJ2-1
D: NA
V: TRBV5-6

CDR3: CASSLGTGGAVGYTF
DNA: TGTGCCAGCAGCTTAGGGACAGGGGGCGCGGTTGGCTACACCTTC
size: NA
J: TRBJ1-2
D: TRBD1
V: TRBV5-6

CDR3: CANHLGAGDQDTQYF
DNA: TGTGCCAACCATCTCGGGGCGGGGGATCAAGATACGCAGTATTTT
size: once
J: TRBJ2-3
D: TRBD2
V: TRBV2

CDR3: CSAAQAYEQYF
DNA: TGCAGTGCTGCACAGGCCTACGAGCAGTACTTC
size: few
J: TRBJ2-7
D: NA
V: TRBV20-1

CDR3: CAISEGGPGQYGAQYF
DNA: TGTGCCATCAGTGAAGGAGGGCCGGGGCAATATGGGGCCCAGTACTTC
size: NA
J: TRBJ2-5
D: NA
V: TRBV10-3

CDR3: CASSANRGEQFF
DNA: TGTGCCAGCAGCGCCAACAGGGGAGAGCAGTTCTTC
size: once
J: TRBJ2-1
D: TRBD1
V: TRBV9

CDR3: CAWSVRRRAGGVSEQYF
DNA: TGTGCCTGGAGTGTACGTAGAAGGGCAGGGGGAGTGAGCGAGCAGTACTTC
size: NA
J: TRBJ2-7
D: TRBD1
V: TRBV30

CDR3: CASSSRTPRVNEQFF
DNA: TGTGCCAGCAGCTCCAGGACCCCGAGGGTCAATGAGCAGTTCTTC
size: NA
J: TRBJ2-1
D: NA
V: TRBV7-9

CDR3: CASRNSGTPSEQYF
DNA: TGTGCCAGCAGAAATAGCGGGACCCCCTCCGAGCAGTACTTC
size: NA
J: TRBJ2-7
D: TRBD2
V: TRBV2

CDR3: CASSLGGTNTDTQYF
DNA: TGTGCCAGCAGCTTAGGAGGGACTAACACAGATACGCAGTATTTT
size: NA
J: TRBJ2-3
D: TRBD2
V: TRBV7-2

CDR3: CASSTANNEQFF
DNA: TGCGCCAGTTCGACAGCCAACAATGAGCAGTTCTTC
size: NA
J: TRBJ2-1
D: NA
V: TRBV10-2

CDR3: CAISELPQGLGTEAFF
DNA: TGTGCCATCAGTGAGTTGCCCCAGGGGCTGGGGACTGAAGCTTTCTTT
size: NA
J: TRBJ1-1
D: NA
V: TRBV10-3

CDR3: CASSLVDRGQETQYF
DNA: TGTGCCAGCAGCTTAGTAGACAGGGGCCAAGAGACCCAGTACTTC
size: NA
J: TRBJ2-5
D: TRBD1
V: TRBV9

CDR3: CASQQEGRDEQFF
DNA: TGTGCCAGTCAGCAGGAGGGAAGGGATGAGCAGTTCTTC
size: NA
J: TRBJ2-1
D: NA
V: TRBV27

CDR3: CASSPGTTNEQFF
DNA: TGCGCCAGCAGCCCCGGGACTACCAATGAGCAGTTCTTC
size: NA
J: TRBJ2-1
D: TRBD2
V: TRBV4-1

CDR3: CASSVASTDTQYF
DNA: TGTGCCAGCAGCGTAGCTAGCACAGATACGCAGTATTTT
size: NA
J: TRBJ2-3
D: NA
V: TRBV9

CDR3: CASSLAPYSYNEQFF
DNA: TGTGCCAGCAGCTTAGCCCCTTACTCCTACAATGAGCAGTTCTTC
size: NA
J: TRBJ2-1
D: NA
V: TRBV5-8

CDR3: CASSLAGTEAFF
DNA: TGTGCCAGCAGCTTGGCGGGAACTGAAGCTTTCTTT
size: NA
J: TRBJ1-1
D: NA
V: TRBV28

CDR3: CASSVDWGRGDTGELFF
DNA: TGTGCCAGCAGCGTAGATTGGGGTCGGGGGGACACCGGGGAGCTGTTTTTT
size: NA
J: TRBJ2-2
D: TRBD2
V: TRBV9

CDR3: CASDSDLSSPLHF
DNA: TGTGCCAGCGACAGCGACCTAAGTTCACCCCTCCACTTT
size: NA
J: TRBJ1-6
D: NA
V: TRBV5-5

CDR3: CASSQDELAEAFF
DNA: TGCGCCAGCAGCCAAGATGAACTGGCTGAAGCTTTCTTT
size: few
J: TRBJ1-1
D: NA
V: TRBV4-1

CDR3: CASSVYGLAGGRYNEQFF
DNA: TGTGCCAGCAGCGTATACGGACTAGCGGGGGGTCGCTACAATGAGCAGTTCTTC
size: once
J: TRBJ2-1
D: TRBD2
V: TRBV9

CDR3: CAISAGGTNEKLFF
DNA: TGTGCCATCAGCGCAGGGGGAACTAATGAAAAACTGTTTTTT
size: NA
J: TRBJ1-4
D: TRBD1
V: TRBV10-3

CDR3: CASSDQIGGTEAFF
DNA: TGTGCCAGTAGTGATCAGATCGGGGGTACTGAAGCTTTCTTT
size: NA
J: TRBJ1-1
D: NA
V: TRBV19